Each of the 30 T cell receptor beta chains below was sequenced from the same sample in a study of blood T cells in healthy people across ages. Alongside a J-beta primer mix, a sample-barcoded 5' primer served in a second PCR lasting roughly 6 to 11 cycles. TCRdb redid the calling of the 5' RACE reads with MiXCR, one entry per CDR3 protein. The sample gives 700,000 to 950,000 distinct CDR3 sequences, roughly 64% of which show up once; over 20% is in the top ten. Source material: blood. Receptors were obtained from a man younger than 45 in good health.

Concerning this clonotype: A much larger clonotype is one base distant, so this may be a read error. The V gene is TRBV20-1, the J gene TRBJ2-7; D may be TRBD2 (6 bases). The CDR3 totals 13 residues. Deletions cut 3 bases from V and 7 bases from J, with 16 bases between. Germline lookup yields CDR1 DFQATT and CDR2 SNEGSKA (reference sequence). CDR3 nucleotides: TGCAGTGCTAGGGAGGGAGAATACAATGAGCAGTACTTC. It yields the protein CSAREGEYNEQYF.

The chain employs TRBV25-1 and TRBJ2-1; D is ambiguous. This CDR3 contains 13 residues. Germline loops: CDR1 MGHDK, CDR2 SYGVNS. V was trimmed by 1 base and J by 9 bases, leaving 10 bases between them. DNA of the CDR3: TGTGCCAGCAGTGAATTTGGGGAAGGTGAGCAGTTCTTC. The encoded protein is CASSEFGEGEQFF.

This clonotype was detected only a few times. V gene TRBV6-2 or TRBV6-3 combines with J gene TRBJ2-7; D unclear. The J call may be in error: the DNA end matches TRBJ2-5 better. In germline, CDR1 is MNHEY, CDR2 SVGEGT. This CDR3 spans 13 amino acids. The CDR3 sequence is CASRKTGEETQYF. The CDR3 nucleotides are TGTGCCAGCCGCAAGACCGGAGAAGAGACCCAGTACTTC.

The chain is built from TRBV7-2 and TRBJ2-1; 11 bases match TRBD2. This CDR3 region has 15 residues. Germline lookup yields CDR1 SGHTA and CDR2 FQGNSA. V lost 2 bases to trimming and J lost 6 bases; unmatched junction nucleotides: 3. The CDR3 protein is CASSLSSGRINEQFF. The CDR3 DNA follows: TGTGCCAGCAGCTTATCTAGCGGGAGGATCAATGAGCAGTTCTTC.

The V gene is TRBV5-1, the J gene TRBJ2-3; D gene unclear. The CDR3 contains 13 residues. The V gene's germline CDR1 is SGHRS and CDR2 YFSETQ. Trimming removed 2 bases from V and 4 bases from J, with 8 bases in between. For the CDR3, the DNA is TGCGCCAGCAGCTTTGGCCAGTCAGATACGCAGTATTTT. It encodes CASSFGQSDTQYF.

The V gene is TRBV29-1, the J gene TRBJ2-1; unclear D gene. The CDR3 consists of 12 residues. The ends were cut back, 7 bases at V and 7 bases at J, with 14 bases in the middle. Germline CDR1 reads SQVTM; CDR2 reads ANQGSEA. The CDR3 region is CSAELHGNEQFF. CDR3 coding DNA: TGCAGCGCCGAGCTGCACGGGAATGAGCAGTTCTTC.

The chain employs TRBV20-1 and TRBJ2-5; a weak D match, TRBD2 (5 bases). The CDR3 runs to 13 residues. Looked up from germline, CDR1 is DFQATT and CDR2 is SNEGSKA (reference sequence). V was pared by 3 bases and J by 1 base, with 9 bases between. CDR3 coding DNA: TGCAGTGCTAGCGAGGACTCCCAAGAGACCCAGTACTTC. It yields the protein CSASEDSQETQYF.

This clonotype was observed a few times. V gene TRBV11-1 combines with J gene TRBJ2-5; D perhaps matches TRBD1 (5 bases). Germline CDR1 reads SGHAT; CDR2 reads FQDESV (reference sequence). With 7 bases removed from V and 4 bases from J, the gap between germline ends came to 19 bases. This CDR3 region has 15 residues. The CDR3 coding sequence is TGTGCCAGCACTAAGGGATCAGGGTACCGAGAGACCCAGTACTTC. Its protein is CASTKGSGYRETQYF.

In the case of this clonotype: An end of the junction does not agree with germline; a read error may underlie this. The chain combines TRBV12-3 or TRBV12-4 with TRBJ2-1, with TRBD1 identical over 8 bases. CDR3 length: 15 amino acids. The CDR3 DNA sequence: TGTACCAGCAGTTCCCGGGACAGGAAGAACAATGAGCAGTTCTTC. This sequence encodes CTSSSRDRKNNEQFF.

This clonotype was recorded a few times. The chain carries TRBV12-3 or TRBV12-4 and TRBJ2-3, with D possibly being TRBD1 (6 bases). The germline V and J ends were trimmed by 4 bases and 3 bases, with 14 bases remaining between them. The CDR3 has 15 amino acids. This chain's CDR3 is CASSSPWQGTDTQYF. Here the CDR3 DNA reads TGTGCCAGCAGTTCCCCCTGGCAGGGGACAGATACGCAGTATTTT.

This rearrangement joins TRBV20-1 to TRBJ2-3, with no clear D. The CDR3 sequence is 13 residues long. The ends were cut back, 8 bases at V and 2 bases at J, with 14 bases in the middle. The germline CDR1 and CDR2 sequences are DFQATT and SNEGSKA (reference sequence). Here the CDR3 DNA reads TGCAGTACCGATGTCGGTTTCACAGATACGCAGTATTTT. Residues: CSTDVGFTDTQYF.

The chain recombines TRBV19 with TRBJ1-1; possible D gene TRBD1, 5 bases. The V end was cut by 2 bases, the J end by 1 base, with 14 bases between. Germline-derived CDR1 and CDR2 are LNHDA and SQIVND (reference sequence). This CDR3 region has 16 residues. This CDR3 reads CASSIYPTVRNTEAFF. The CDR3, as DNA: TGTGCCAGTAGTATATATCCGACAGTCCGGAACACTGAAGCTTTCTTT. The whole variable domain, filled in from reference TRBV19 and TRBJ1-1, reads DGGITQSPKYLFRKEGQNVTLSCEQNLNHDAMYWYRQDPGQGLRLIYYSQIVNDFQKGDIAEGYSVSREKKESFPLTVTSAQKNPTAFYLCASSIYPTVRNTEAFFGQGTRLTVV.

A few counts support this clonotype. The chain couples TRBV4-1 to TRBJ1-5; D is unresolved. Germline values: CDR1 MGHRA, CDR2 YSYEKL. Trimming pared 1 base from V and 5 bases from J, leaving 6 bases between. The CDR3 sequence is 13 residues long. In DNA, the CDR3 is TGCGCCAGCAGCCAAGGCCTCCATCAGCCCCAGCATTTT. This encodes CASSQGLHQPQHF.

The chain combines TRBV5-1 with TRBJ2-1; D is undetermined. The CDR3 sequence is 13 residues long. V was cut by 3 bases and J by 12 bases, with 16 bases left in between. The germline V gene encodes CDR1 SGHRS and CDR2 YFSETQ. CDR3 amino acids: CASSSDSPSGQFF. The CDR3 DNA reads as TGCGCCAGCAGCTCAGATTCACCGTCCGGGCAGTTCTTC.

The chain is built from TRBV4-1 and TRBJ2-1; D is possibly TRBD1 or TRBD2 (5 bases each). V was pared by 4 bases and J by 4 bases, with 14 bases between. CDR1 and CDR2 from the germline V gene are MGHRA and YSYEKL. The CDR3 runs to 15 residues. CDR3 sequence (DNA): TGCGCCAGCAGCCCGACATCGGGACCTTACAATGAGCAGTTCTTC. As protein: CASSPTSGPYNEQFF.

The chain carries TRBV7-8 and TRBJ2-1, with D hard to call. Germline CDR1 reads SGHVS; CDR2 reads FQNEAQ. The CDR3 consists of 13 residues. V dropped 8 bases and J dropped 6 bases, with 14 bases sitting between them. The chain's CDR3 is CASARTRSNEQFF. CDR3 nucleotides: TGTGCCAGCGCCAGGACGCGCAGCAATGAGCAGTTCTTC. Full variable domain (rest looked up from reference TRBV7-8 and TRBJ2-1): GAGVSQSPRYKVAKRGQDVALRCDPISGHVSLFWYQQALGQGPEFLTYFQNEAQLDKSGLPSDRFFAERPEGSVSTLKIQRTQQEDSAVYLCASARTRSNEQFFGPGTRLTVL.

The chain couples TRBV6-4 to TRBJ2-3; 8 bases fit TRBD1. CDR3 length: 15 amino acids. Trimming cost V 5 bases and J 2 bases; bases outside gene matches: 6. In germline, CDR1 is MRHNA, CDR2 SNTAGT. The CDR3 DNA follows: TGTGCCAGCAGTCCGACAGGGGAGGCCACAGATACGCAGTATTTT. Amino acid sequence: CASSPTGEATDTQYF.

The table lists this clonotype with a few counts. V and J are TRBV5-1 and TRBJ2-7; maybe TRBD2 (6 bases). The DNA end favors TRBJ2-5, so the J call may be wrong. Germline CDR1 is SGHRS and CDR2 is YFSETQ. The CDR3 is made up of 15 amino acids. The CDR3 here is CASSLTSPREETQYF. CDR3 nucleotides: TGCGCCAGCAGCTTGACTAGCCCTCGGGAGGAGACCCAGTACTTC.

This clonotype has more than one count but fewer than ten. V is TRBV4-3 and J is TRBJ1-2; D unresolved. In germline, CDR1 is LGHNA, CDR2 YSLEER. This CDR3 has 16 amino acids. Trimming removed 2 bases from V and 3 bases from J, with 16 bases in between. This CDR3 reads CASSQSGLRGDYGYTF. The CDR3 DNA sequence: TGCGCCAGCAGCCAATCGGGCCTCCGCGGGGACTATGGCTACACCTTC.

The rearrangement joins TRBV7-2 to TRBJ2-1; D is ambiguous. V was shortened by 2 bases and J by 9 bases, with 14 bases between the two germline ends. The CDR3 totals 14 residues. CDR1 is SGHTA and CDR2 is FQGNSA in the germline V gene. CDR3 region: CASSLNGVWGEQFF. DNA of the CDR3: TGTGCCAGCAGCTTAAATGGAGTGTGGGGTGAGCAGTTCTTC.

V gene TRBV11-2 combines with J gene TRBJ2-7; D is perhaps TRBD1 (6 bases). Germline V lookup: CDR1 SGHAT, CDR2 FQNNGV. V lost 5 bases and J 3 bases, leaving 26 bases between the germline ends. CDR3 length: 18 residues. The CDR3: CASSVAWTGQHIVYEQYF. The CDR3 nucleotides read TGTGCCAGCAGCGTAGCTTGGACGGGACAACATATAGTCTACGAGCAGTACTTC.

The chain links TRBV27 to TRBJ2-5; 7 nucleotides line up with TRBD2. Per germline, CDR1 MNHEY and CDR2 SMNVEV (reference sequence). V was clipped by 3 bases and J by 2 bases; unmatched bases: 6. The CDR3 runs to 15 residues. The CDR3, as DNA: TGTGCCAGCAGTTTCCTTGCTAGCGGACAAGAGACCCAGTACTTC. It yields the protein CASSFLASGQETQYF.

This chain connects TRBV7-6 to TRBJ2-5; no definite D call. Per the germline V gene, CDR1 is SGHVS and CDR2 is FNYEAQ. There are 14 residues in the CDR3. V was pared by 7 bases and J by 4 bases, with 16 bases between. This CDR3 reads CASTRSGWGETQYF. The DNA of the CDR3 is TGTGCCAGCACCAGATCCGGGTGGGGAGAGACCCAGTACTTC.

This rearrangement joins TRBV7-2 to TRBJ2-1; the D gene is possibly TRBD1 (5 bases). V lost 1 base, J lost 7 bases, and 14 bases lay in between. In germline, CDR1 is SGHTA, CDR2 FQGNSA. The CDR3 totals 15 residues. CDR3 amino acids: CASSLEAGMSNEQFF. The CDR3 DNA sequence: TGTGCCAGCAGCTTAGAAGCAGGGATGAGTAATGAGCAGTTCTTC.

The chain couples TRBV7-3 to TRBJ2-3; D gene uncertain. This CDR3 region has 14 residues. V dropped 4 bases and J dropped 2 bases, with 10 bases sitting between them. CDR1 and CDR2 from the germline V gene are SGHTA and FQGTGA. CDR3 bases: TGTGCCAGCAGCTCAGGACCGAACACAGATACGCAGTATTTT. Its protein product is CASSSGPNTDTQYF.

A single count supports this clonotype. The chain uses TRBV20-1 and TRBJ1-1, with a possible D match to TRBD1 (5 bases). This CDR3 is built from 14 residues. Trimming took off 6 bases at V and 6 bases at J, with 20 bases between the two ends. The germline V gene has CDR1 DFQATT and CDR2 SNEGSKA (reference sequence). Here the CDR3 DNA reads TGCAGTGCCAGTTTCCGGGGGGGGTTCTCTGAAGCTTTCTTT. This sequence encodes CSASFRGGFSEAFF.

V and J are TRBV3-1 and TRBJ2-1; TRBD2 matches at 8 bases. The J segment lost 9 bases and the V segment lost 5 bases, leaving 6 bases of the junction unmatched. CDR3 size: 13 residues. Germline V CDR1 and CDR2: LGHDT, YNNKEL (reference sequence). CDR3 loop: CASSNDAGGEQFF. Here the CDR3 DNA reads TGTGCCAGCAGCAACGATGCGGGAGGTGAGCAGTTCTTC.

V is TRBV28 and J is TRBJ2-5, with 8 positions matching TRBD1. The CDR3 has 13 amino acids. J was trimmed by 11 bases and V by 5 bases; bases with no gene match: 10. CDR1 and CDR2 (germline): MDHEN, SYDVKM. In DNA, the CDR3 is TGTGCCAGCAGTGACAGGGGCCCAAGGGAGCAGTACTTC. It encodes CASSDRGPREQYF.

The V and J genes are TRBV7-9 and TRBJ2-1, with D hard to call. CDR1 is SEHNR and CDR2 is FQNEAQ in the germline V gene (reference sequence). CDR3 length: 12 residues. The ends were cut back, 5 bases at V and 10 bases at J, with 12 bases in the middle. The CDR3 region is CASSGPGWEQFF. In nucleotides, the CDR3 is TGTGCCAGCAGCGGGCCGGGTTGGGAGCAGTTCTTC.

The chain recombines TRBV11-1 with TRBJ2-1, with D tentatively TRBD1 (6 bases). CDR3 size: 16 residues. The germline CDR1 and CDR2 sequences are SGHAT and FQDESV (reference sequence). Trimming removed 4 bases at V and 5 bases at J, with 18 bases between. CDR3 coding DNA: TGTGCCAGCAGCTGGATCCGGGACAAACAAAACAATGAGCAGTTCTTC. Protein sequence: CASSWIRDKQNNEQFF.